The text below deals with one T cell receptor beta chain. The antigen is not known. This entry belongs to a study of cytomegalovirus exposure and HLA in healthy donors. Looking at the study overall: Genotyping showed around four fifths of roughly 390 donors falling in the Caucasian-associated ancestry cluster.

J was trimmed by 4 bases and V by 3 bases; bases with no gene match: 3. The length of the CDR3 is 15 residues. Germline CDR1 is MRHNA and CDR2 is SNTAGT. Primers for the PCR totalled 60 Vbeta and 13 Jbeta. This table comes from immunoSEQ multiplex PCR, and its TCRdb copy is limited to in-frame clones, with some not included. Recorded for this sample: approximately 140,000 clones. Study results and limitations: Later analysis indicated greater clonal expansion among HLA-associated TCR beta chains than among equally common other chains.

This chain uses TRBV6-4 with TRBJ2-3; 11 bases align to TRBD1. This sequence originates from a woman aged 40 to 55 in good health and CMV-seronegative. Source material: PBMCs. DNA of the CDR3: TGTGCCAGCAGTGAACGGACAGGGGGCCCAGATACGCAGTATTTT. Amino acid sequence: CASSERTGGPDTQYF.